This TCR beta chain was sequenced during a study of identical twins. TCRdb reanalysed the 5' RACE reads using MiXCR and keeps one entry per CDR3 protein. Seen here are some 250,000 distinct CDR3 sequences, 10% to 15% observed once, and the top ten hold 4% to 5%. This CDR3 contains 13 residues. The germline V and J ends were trimmed by 9 bases and 5 bases, with 16 bases remaining between them. Germline CDR1 LNHNV, CDR2 YYDKDF (reference sequence). This clonotype was detected only a few times. Antigen: not known. Findings of the study overall: The models systematically underestimated how much out-of-frame TCR alpha was shared in monozygotic twins.

The data also belong to a second study, concerning yellow fever vaccine responses in identical twins. From that second work: After vaccination, twins' T cell response reportedly seemed partly convergent, partly personalized.

The chain couples TRBV15 to TRBJ2-5; weak D call: TRBD1 (6 bases). Sequenced input: memory (CD45RO+) T cells sorted from blood. This TCR derives from a woman under 30 in good health. CDR3 residues: CATGNRDDETQYF. The DNA for the CDR3 is TGTGCCACGGGAAACAGGGACGATGAGACCCAGTACTTC.